Sequencing of this T cell receptor beta chain was carried out in a study of cytotoxic CD8 clonotypes in ibrutinib-treated CLL. Across the study: Response sampling occurred after a median roughly 11 months of treatment (range 6 to 36). Study-wide points: Exceeding age-matched healthy donors, baseline clonality also tracked the counts of circulating CD8+ T cells. Clonality went higher at ibrutinib response and then dropped back toward baseline at progression.

Sequencing was performed with immunoSEQ multiplex PCR; in TCRdb, only in-frame clones are kept and a portion is missing. This table holds around 130,000 clones, under 90% found once. The source of about 2 micrograms of genomic DNA for TCR beta libraries was cryopreserved PBMCs. In the case of this clone: What it binds is unknown.

This CDR3 has 11 residues. The V gene lost 5 bases and the J gene lost 2 bases, with 2 bases spanning the gap. The germline CDR1 and CDR2 sequences are SNHLY and FYNNEI. V is TRBV2 and J is TRBJ2-3; D unresolved. This sequence was found in a human donor with chronic lymphocytic leukemia. Sample: PBMCs, taken after 24 months of ibrutinib treatment. CDR3: CASSLTDTQYF. CDR3 DNA sequence: TGTGCCAGCAGTCTCACAGATACGCAGTATTTT.